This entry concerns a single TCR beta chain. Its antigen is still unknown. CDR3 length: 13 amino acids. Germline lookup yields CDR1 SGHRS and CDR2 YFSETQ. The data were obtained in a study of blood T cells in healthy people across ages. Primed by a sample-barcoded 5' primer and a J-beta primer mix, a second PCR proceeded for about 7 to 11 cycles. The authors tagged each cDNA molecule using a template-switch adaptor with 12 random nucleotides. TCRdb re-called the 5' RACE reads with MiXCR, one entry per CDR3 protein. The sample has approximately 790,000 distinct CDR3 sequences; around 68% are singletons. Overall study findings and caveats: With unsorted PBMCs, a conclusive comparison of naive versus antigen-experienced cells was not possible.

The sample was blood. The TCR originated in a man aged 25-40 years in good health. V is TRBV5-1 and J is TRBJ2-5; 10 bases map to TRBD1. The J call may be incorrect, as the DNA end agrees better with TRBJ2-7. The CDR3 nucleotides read TGCGCCAGCAGGGGGACAGGGGTCAACGAGCAGTACTTC. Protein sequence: CASRGTGVNEQYF.